This TCR beta chain is drawn from a study of shared clonotypes between healthy human individuals. Study in general: The donor pool was made up of a couple of women and a few men aged 18 to 49. Per donor, three plates held CD4 naive cells, three held CD4 memory, two held CD8 naive and one held CD8 memory. Broader study findings: Naive CD4 clonotypes overlapped across a handful of donors at roughly 5%.

Germline CDR1 is SGHNT and CDR2 is YYREEE (reference sequence). This CDR3 has 14 residues. V was cut by 1 base and J by 0 bases, with 6 bases left in between. This table comes from immunoSEQ multiplex PCR, and its TCRdb copy is limited to in-frame clones, with some not included. The table includes 1.4 million to 1.5 million clones, approximately 97% detected once. Worth noting for this clone: Its antigen remains unknown.

Specimen: naive CD4+ T cells sorted from blood. Subset here: CD45RA+ positively selected. The V and J genes are TRBV5-4 and TRBJ2-3; D unclear. The source is a man younger than 40 in good health. The CDR3 reads CASSLYYSTDTQYF. The CDR3, as DNA: TGTGCCAGCAGCTTGTATTACAGCACAGATACGCAGTATTTT.